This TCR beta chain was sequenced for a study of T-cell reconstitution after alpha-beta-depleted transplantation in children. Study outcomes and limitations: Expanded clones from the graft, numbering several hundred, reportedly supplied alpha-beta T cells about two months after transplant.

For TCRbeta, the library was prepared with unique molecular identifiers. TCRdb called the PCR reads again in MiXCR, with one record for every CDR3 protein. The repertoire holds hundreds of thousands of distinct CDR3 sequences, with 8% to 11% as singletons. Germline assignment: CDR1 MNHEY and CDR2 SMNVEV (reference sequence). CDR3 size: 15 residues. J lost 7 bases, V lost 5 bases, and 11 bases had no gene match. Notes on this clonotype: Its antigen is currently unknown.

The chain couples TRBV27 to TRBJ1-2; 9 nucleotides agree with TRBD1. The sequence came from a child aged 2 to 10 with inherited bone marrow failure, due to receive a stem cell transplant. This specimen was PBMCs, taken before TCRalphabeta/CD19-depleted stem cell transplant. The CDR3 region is CASSGYRDRDRGYTF. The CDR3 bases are TGTGCCAGCAGTGGATACCGGGACAGGGACCGTGGCTACACCTTC.